These 28 T cell receptor beta chains originate from one sample sequenced in a study of technical replicates of blood from a few donors (dated by TCRdb to about 2017). The library was generated by the immunoSEQ multiplex PCR assay. As stored in TCRdb, this immuneACCESS dataset retains in-frame rearrangements with V and J assigned. A fraction of the clones does not appear; measured against another copy, unresolved V genes explain less than half of the discrepancy, and the remainder lacks a known reason. For this sample the table gives approximately 79,000 clones, of which approximately 93% were detected only once. The ten largest clones take up around 0.38% of the sample. The source material was T cells isolated from PBMCs. These receptors were taken from a human donor in good health.

The CDR3 sequence: CASSQDSTFGPDTQYF. The CDR3 nucleotides are TGCGCCAGCAGCCAAGATTCAACCTTCGGTCCAGATACGCAGTATTTT. The gene calls are TRBV4-3 and TRBJ2-3; D remains unclear. The V end was cut by 0 bases, the J end by 4 bases, with 14 bases between. Germline CDR1 and CDR2: LGHNA and YSLEER. CDR3 size: 16 residues.

This rearrangement joins TRBV19 to TRBJ1-2; tentatively, D is TRBD1 (6 bases). CDR1 LNHDA and CDR2 SQIVND come from the germline V gene (reference sequence). The CDR3 is made up of 15 amino acids. Trimming removed 5 bases from V and 0 bases from J, with 13 bases in between. The CDR3 coding sequence is TGTGCCAGTAGTTTAGGGACATCAGCTAACTATGGCTACACCTTC. Translating gives CASSLGTSANYGYTF.

V usage is TRBV7-2 and J usage is TRBJ1-2, with no clear D. Germline assignment: CDR1 SGHTA and CDR2 FQGNSA. Between the trimmed V and J ends, which lost 2 bases and 2 bases, there was a span of 9 bases. This CDR3 comprises 14 residues. CDR3 bases: TGTGCCAGCAGCTTACAGGCCCTCAACTATGGCTACACCTTC. Translating gives CASSLQALNYGYTF.

This chain links TRBV2 with TRBJ2-3, with 10 bases that match TRBD2. CDR3 length equals 15 residues. CDR1 and CDR2 from the germline V gene are SNHLY and FYNNEI. After removal of 4 bases from V and 3 bases from J, the junction contained 4 bases not matched to a gene. The CDR3 sequence is CASSVVAGGTDTQYF. The CDR3 nucleotides are TGTGCCAGCAGTGTGGTAGCGGGAGGTACAGATACGCAGTATTTT. Full variable domain (remainder filled in from reference TRBV2 and TRBJ2-3): EPEVTQTPSHQVTQMGQEVILRCVPISNHLYFYWYRQILGQKVEFLVSFYNNEISEKSEIFDDQFSVERPDGSNFTLKIRSTKLEDSAMYFCASSVVAGGTDTQYFGPGTRLTVL.

The chain uses TRBV9 and TRBJ2-1; a possible D gene is TRBD1 (6 bases). The CDR3 sequence is 16 residues long. V lost 0 bases and J 4 bases, leaving 14 bases between the germline ends. Germline V gives CDR1 SGDLS, CDR2 YYNGEE. This CDR3 is CASSVGTAEIYNEQFF. CDR3 nucleotide sequence: TGTGCCAGCAGCGTAGGGACAGCAGAGATATACAATGAGCAGTTCTTC.

The rearrangement links TRBV11-3 to TRBJ2-2; D perhaps matches TRBD2 (5 bases). CDR3 length: 12 residues. The V end lost 4 bases, the J end lost 6 bases, and 6 bases lay between the germline ends. Per germline, CDR1 SGHNT and CDR2 YENEEA. The CDR3 DNA follows: TGTGCCAGCAGCTGGCGGGCCGGGGAGCTGTTTTTT. As protein: CASSWRAGELFF.

The chain joins TRBV21-1 to TRBJ2-7; the table's D call of TRBD2 was not tested on the DNA. TRBV21-1 is noted as a pseudogene. There are 11 residues in the CDR3. CDR3 region: CASSKAGEQYF. As DNA, the CDR3 is TGTGCCAGCAGCAAAGCCGGCGAGCAGTACTTC.

CDR3 protein: CASSPKGGRSGETQYF. CDR3 coding DNA: TGTGCCAGCAGCCCGAAGGGAGGGAGGTCGGGAGAGACCCAGTACTTC. V is TRBV7-9 and J is TRBJ2-5, with TRBD2 matching 7 bases. The junction had 13 bases not matched to a gene; V was cut back by 5 bases and J by 4 bases. Looked up from germline, CDR1 is SEHNR and CDR2 is FQNEAQ (reference sequence). The CDR3 loop spans 16 amino acids.

This chain connects TRBV5-6 to TRBJ2-1, with TRBD2 matching 10 bases. Germline values: CDR1 SGHDT, CDR2 YYEEEE. The CDR3 runs 15 residues. With 3 bases clipped from V and 8 bases from J, the junction kept 8 bases outside the gene matches. CDR3: CASSYLAGGSDEQFF. CDR3 nucleotides: TGTGCCAGCAGCTATTTAGCGGGAGGTAGCGATGAGCAGTTCTTC.

The rearrangement uses TRBV28 and TRBJ2-5, with TRBD1 as a possible D gene (6 bases). Germline V gene lookup returns CDR1 MDHEN and CDR2 SYDVKM. The CDR3 is made up of 16 amino acids. V lost 7 bases to trimming and J lost 2 bases, with 20 bases between them. CDR3 DNA sequence: TGTGCCAGCACCCCCCCCGACAGGTGGTATCAAGAGACCCAGTACTTC. It is translated as CASTPPDRWYQETQYF. The variable domain in full, with the rest retrieved from reference TRBV28 and TRBJ2-5, is DVKVTQSSRYLVKRTGEKVFLECVQDMDHENMFWYRQDPGLGLRLIYFSYDVKMKEKGDIPEGYSVSREKKERFSLILESASTNQTSMYLCASTPPDRWYQETQYFGPGTRLLVL.

J is TRBJ2-3 and V is TRBV7-3, with D unclear. Per the germline V gene, CDR1 is SGHTA and CDR2 is FQGTGA. V was cut by 4 bases and J by 4 bases, with 9 bases left in between. The CDR3 consists of 13 residues. The CDR3 DNA sequence: TGTGCCAGCAGCTCGCGTGTAGCAGATACGCAGTATTTT. It encodes CASSSRVADTQYF.

This clone was recorded once. The chain uses TRBV6-4 and TRBJ2-1; 7 bases map to TRBD2. Germline CDR1 and CDR2: MRHNA and SNTAGT. Unmatched junction bases numbered 12, after V lost 0 bases and J lost 10 bases. This CDR3 spans 16 amino acids. CDR3 protein: CASSDSVFREAREQFF. CDR3 bases: TGTGCCAGCAGTGACTCTGTATTCCGGGAGGCCAGGGAGCAGTTCTTC.

V and J are TRBV28 and TRBJ1-1; 7 bases align to TRBD1. The trim removed 7 bases at V and 5 bases at J, leaving 13 bases unmatched. Germline loops: CDR1 MDHEN, CDR2 SYDVKM. The CDR3 is 15 amino acids. DNA for the CDR3: TGTGCCAGCACTACTTTCTTACAGGGGAGGACTGAAGCTTTCTTT. It yields the protein CASTTFLQGRTEAFF.

This clone showed up just once. V usage is TRBV7-2 and J usage is TRBJ2-7; 8 nucleotides line up with TRBD1. With 1 base clipped from V and 7 bases from J, the junction kept 3 bases outside the gene matches. Germline V CDR1 and CDR2: SGHTA, FQGNSA. The CDR3 length is 13 residues. CDR3 bases: TGTGCCAGCAGCTTAGAACAGGGGGTAGAGCAGTACTTC. Residues: CASSLEQGVEQYF.

The V and J genes are TRBV10-3 and TRBJ2-2; no firm D call. The V end lost 0 bases, the J end lost 1 base, and 6 bases lay between the germline ends. The CDR3 is made up of 15 amino acids. Germline CDR1 reads ENHRY; CDR2 reads SYGVKD. The CDR3 loop reads CAISESQRNTGELFF. The CDR3 coding sequence is TGTGCCATCAGTGAGTCCCAGCGGAACACCGGGGAGCTGTTTTTT.

Only one count was recorded for this clone. The chain couples TRBV6-5 to TRBJ1-5, with no clear D. Deletions cut 0 bases from V and 7 bases from J, with 10 bases between. Germline V gene lookup returns CDR1 MNHEY and CDR2 SVGAGI. The CDR3 extends over 14 amino acids. CDR3 amino acids: CASSYSSTDQPQHF. The CDR3 nucleotides read TGTGCCAGCAGTTACTCTTCGACTGACCAGCCCCAGCATTTT.

In this sample, this clone turned up once. The gene calls are TRBV2 and TRBJ2-2; 8 bases are shared with TRBD1. The CDR3 extends over 14 amino acids. V shed 5 bases and J 7 bases; nucleotides not matched to a gene: 6. Germline assignment: CDR1 SNHLY and CDR2 FYNNEI. As DNA, the CDR3 is TGTGCCAGCAGTCCTGACAGGGGCGGCGGGGAGCTGTTTTTT. Protein: CASSPDRGGGELFF.

V is TRBV14 and J is TRBJ2-7, with D uncertain. The germline V and J ends were trimmed by 3 bases and 4 bases, with 16 bases remaining between them. This CDR3 comprises 15 residues. Germline V gene data show CDR1 as SGHDN and CDR2 as FVKESK. The CDR3 nucleotides are TGTGCCAGCAGCCATTACGTCAGGAATCTTTACGAGCAGTACTTC. This sequence encodes CASSHYVRNLYEQYF.

The rearrangement links TRBV10-3 to TRBJ2-1, with 10 nucleotides matching TRBD2. The V gene's germline CDR1 is ENHRY and CDR2 SYGVKD. V shed 7 bases and J 0 bases; nucleotides not matched to a gene: 12. The CDR3 covers 18 residues. The CDR3 sequence is CAINSGASGSFSYNEQFF. CDR3 DNA: TGTGCCATCAATTCTGGGGCTAGCGGGAGTTTCTCCTACAATGAGCAGTTCTTC.

J is TRBJ1-5 and V is TRBV28; TRBD1 matches 8 bases. The germline V gene has CDR1 MDHEN and CDR2 SYDVKM. The CDR3 extends over 14 amino acids. Trimming cost V 3 bases and J 5 bases; bases outside gene matches: 3. The CDR3 bases are TGTGCCAGCAGTTTGACAGGGGATCATCAGCCCCAGCATTTT. This gives the protein CASSLTGDHQPQHF.

The chain is built from TRBV27 and TRBJ1-1; maybe TRBD1 (6 bases). Germline V gene data show CDR1 as MNHEY and CDR2 as SMNVEV (reference sequence). The CDR3 extends over 14 amino acids. V was clipped by 5 bases and J by 4 bases, with 14 bases between them. CDR3 nucleotides: TGTGCCAGCAGTATCTTACAGGGAAGCACTGAAGCTTTCTTT. Protein sequence: CASSILQGSTEAFF.

The J gene is TRBJ1-4, the V gene TRBV18; TRBD1 might be the D (5 bases). V shed 5 bases and J shed 0 bases, with 10 bases lying between them. This CDR3 has 15 residues. CDR1 KGHSH and CDR2 LQKENI come from the germline V gene. The CDR3 reads CASSTEQATNEKLFF. The CDR3 bases are TGTGCCAGCTCAACCGAACAGGCAACTAATGAAAAACTGTTTTTT.

The rearrangement uses TRBV18 and TRBJ2-7; 8 bases are a match to TRBD1. The CDR3 spans 14 residues. From germline, CDR1 is KGHSH and CDR2 LQKENI. V lost 3 bases to trimming and J lost 2 bases; unmatched junction nucleotides: 3. As DNA, the CDR3 is TGTGCCAGCTCACCCGGGACAGGCCCCTACGAGCAGTACTTC. It encodes CASSPGTGPYEQYF.

The chain couples TRBV29-1 to TRBJ2-7, with D perhaps matching TRBD2 (6 bases). Deletions cut 3 bases from V and 4 bases from J, with 13 bases between. Germline V gene data show CDR1 as SQVTM and CDR2 as ANQGSEA. The CDR3 loop spans 13 amino acids. CDR3 sequence: CSVDRREWYEQYF. The CDR3 region has the DNA TGCAGCGTTGATAGACGGGAGTGGTACGAGCAGTACTTC.

V and J are TRBV18 and TRBJ2-6; D remains ambiguous. Germline V gene data show CDR1 as KGHSH and CDR2 as LQKENI. This CDR3 has 14 amino acids. Trimming shortened V by 7 bases and J by 4 bases, and 11 bases separated the two germline ends. CDR3 region: CASCPGSGANVLTF. The CDR3 coding sequence is TGTGCCAGCTGTCCGGGTTCCGGGGCCAACGTCCTGACTTTC.

V and J are TRBV5-8 and TRBJ1-1; 8 bases are shared with TRBD1. There are 14 residues in the CDR3. J lost 1 base, V lost 3 bases, and 2 bases had no gene match. Germline loops: CDR1 SGHTS, CDR2 YDEGEE. The CDR3 nucleotides are TGTGCCAGCAGCTGGGACAGGAGGAACACTGAAGCTTTCTTT. Translating gives CASSWDRRNTEAFF.

This clone was seen a single time. V gene TRBV15 combines with J gene TRBJ2-2; D unresolved. Germline assignment: CDR1 LNHNV and CDR2 YYDKDF (reference sequence). The CDR3 loop spans 17 amino acids. The ends were cut back, 1 base at V and 4 bases at J, with 16 bases in the middle. The CDR3 DNA sequence: TGTGCCACCAGCAGAGGACTGACTTCTATCGGCACCGGGGAGCTGTTTTTT. It encodes CATSRGLTSIGTGELFF.

The genes are TRBV4-3 and TRBJ1-3; D is possibly TRBD1 (5 bases). Looked up from germline, CDR1 is LGHNA and CDR2 is YSLEER. The CDR3 length is 15 residues. Trimming removed 0 bases at V and 3 bases at J, with 9 bases between. CDR3 sequence (DNA): TGCGCCAGCAGCCAAGACAGGGTATATGGAAACACCATATATTTT. Its protein product is CASSQDRVYGNTIYF.